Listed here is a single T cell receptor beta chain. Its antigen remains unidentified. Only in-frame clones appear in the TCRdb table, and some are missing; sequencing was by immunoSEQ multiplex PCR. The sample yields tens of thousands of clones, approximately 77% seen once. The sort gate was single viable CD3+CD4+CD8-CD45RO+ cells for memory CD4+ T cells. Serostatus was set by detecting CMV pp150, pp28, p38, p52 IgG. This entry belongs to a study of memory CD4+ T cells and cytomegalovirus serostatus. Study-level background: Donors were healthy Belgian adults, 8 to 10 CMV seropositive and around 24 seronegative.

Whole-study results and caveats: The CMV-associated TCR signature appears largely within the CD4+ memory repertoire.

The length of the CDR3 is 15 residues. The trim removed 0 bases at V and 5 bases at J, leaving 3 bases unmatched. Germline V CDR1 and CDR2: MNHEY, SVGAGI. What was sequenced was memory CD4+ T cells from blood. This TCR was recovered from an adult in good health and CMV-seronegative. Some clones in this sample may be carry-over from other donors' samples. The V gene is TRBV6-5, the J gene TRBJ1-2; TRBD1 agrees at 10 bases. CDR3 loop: CASSYSMGQGYGYTF. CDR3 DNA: TGTGCCAGCAGTTACTCGATGGGACAGGGGTATGGCTACACCTTC.